The entry below describes one T cell receptor beta chain. This clone's antigen is unknown. There are no base qualities to consult, and no much larger clone falls within one base. The sample comes from a study of T cell changes during pregnancy in multiple sclerosis (dated by TCRdb to the late 2010s). Study-level background: Changes in the T cell repertoire over the course of pregnancy were examined in this study in women with multiple sclerosis.

Library preparation was by the immunoSEQ multiplex PCR assay. As stored in TCRdb, this immuneACCESS dataset retains in-frame rearrangements with V and J assigned. A fraction of the clones does not appear; measured against another copy, unresolved V genes explain less than half of the discrepancy, and the remainder lacks a known reason. This sample gives about 73,000 clones in total; more than 80% of them show up just once. Over 2% of the sample lies in the top ten. There are 15 amino acids in the CDR3, from cysteine to phenylalanine inclusive. Here the CDR3 DNA is all that survives: 45 bases in frame from base 1. The germline V gene (reference sequence) provides CDR1 LNHDA and CDR2 SQIVND. V is pruned by 6 bases and J by 4 bases, leaving 8 bases of the junction without a gene match.

The input for sequencing was peripheral blood, taken in the second trimester of pregnancy. The chain couples TRBV19 to TRBJ2-2, with 7 bases matching TRBD1. This receptor was taken from a female donor in good health, enrolled as a control in a pregnancy study. The CDR3 sequence is CASSAVDRATGELFF. The DNA sequence is as follows: TGTGCCAGTAGCGCCGTAGACAGGGCCACCGGGGAGCTGTTTTTT.